This TCR beta chain comes out of a study of T cell responses to AZD1222 COVID-19 vaccine. The CDR3 has 14 amino acids. CDR1 and CDR2 (germline): SGHNT, YENEEA. Notes on this clone: At one boundary the junction diverges from the germline segment, which might be a read error.

The table came from immunoSEQ multiplex PCR; TCRdb's copy has only in-frame clones and leaves some out. The sample has more than 120,000 clones, 85% to 90% seen once. This chain links TRBV11-3 with TRBJ2-3; TRBD1 might be the D (6 bases). The origin of this receptor is an adult who received the AZD1222 COVID-19 vaccine. The source was peripheral blood, collected 28 days after the second AZD1222 dose. The CDR3 region has the DNA TGTGCCGGCAGCTTAAGGGGGAGCACAGATACGCAGTATTTT. Its translation: CAGSLRGSTDTQYF.